This TCR beta chain appears in the sequencing data of a study of T cells in localized non-small cell lung cancer. Data came from immunoSEQ multiplex PCR; TCRdb stores just in-frame clones and leaves some out. This sample carries about 51,000 clones, approximately 80% of them seen once, and the ten largest clones take approximately 17%. Regarding the study as a whole: Heterogeneity remains possible because sequencing was limited to only one tumor region. Adjacent uninvolved lung had the highest clonality, suggesting focused antigen responses. A denser population of T cells in blood accompanied longer overall survival. Adjacent lung held a median around 56 of the top 100 tumor clones.

V was pared by 4 bases and J by 2 bases, with 21 bases between. Per germline, CDR1 SGHDT and CDR2 YYEEEE. The CDR3 runs to 17 residues. Remarks on this clone: Its antigen is undetermined.

The sample here was peripheral blood mononuclear cells, taken before any cancer treatment. The TCR sequence derives from a man between 40 and 75 years old with stage III lung adenocarcinoma. The J gene is TRBJ2-5, the V gene TRBV5-6; weak D call: TRBD1 (6 bases). DNA of the CDR3: TGTGCCAGCAGCAGAACGGGGTGGGGGCGAAAGCAAGAGACCCAGTACTTC. It yields the protein CASSRTGWGRKQETQYF. Combining the CDR3 with reference TRBV5-6 and TRBJ2-5 gives the whole variable domain DAGVTQSPTHLIKTRGQQVTLRCSPKSGHDTVSWYQQALGQGPQFIFQYYEEEERQRGNFPDRFSGHQFPNYSSELNVNALLLGDSALYLCASSRTGWGRKQETQYFGPGTRLLVL.